Sequencing of this T cell receptor (beta chain) was carried out in a study of liver allograft versus peripheral blood T cells. About the research overall: Transplanted-liver T cell receptor repertoires were compared with recipients' peripheral blood repertoires.

One entry per CDR3 protein results from TCRdb running MiXCR on the reads. The table lists some 14,000 distinct CDR3 sequences, about 20% of them singletons. As regards this clonotype: Its antigen is undetermined.

Overall study findings and caveats: According to reports, the T cell receptor repertoires inside liver allografts differed from those in peripheral blood.

CDR1 and CDR2 from the germline V gene are MNHNY and SVGAGI (reference sequence). CDR3 length equals 13 residues. Trimming pared 2 bases from V and 3 bases from J, leaving 7 bases between. This clonotype originated in a human patient who had a liver transplant. The graft donor may have contributed some T cells. This sequence joins TRBV6-6 and TRBJ2-5, with D perhaps matching TRBD1 (5 bases). For the CDR3, the DNA is TGTGCCAGCAGTTACAGGGGTGAAGAGACCCAGTACTTC. It translates to CASSYRGEETQYF.